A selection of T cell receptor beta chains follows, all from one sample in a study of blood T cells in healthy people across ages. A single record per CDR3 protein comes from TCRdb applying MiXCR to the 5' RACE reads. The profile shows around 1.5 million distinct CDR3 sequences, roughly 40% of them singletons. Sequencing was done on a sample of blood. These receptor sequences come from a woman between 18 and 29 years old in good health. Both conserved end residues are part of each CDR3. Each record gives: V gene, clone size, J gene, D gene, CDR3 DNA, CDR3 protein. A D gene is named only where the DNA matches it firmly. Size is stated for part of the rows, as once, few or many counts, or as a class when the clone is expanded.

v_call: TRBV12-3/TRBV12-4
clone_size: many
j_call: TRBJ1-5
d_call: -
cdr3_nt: TGTGCCAGCAGCGGGGTGGATCAGCCCCAGCATTTT
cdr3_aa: CASSGVDQPQHF

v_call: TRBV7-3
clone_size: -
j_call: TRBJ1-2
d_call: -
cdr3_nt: TGTGCCAGCAGCGTAAACGGCGGCTATGGCTACACCTTC
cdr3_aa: CASSVNGGYGYTF

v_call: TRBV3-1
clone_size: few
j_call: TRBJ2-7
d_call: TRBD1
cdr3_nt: TGTGCCAGCAGCCAAATGACAGGGACCCCCTACGAGCAGTACTTC
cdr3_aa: CASSQMTGTPYEQYF

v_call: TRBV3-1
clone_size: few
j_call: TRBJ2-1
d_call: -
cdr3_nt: TGTGCCAGCAGCCAAGGGCAGTGGGGGTTCTTC
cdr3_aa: CASSQGQWGFF

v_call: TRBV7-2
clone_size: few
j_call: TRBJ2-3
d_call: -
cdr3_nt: TGTGCCAGCAGCGCCACAGTACCAGATACGCAGTATTTT
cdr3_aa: CASSATVPDTQYF

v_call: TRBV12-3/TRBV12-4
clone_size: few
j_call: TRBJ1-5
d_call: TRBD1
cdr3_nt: TGTGCCAGCAGTACGGGACAGGACGGGAATCAGCCCCAGCATTTT
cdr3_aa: CASSTGQDGNQPQHF

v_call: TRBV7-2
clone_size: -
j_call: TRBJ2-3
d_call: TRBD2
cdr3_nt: TGTGCCAGCAGCTTAGTTAGCGGGGGTCCTTTTAGCACAGATACGCAGTATTTT
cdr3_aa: CASSLVSGGPFSTDTQYF

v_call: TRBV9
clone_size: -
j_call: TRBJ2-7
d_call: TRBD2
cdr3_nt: TGTGCCAGCAGCCCAAGGGACTACCAGACCTACGAGCAGTACTTC
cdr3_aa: CASSPRDYQTYEQYF

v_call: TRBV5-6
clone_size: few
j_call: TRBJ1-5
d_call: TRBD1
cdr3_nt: TGTGCCAGCAGCATAAAGGACAGGGTTAATCAGCCCCAGCATTTT
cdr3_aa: CASSIKDRVNQPQHF

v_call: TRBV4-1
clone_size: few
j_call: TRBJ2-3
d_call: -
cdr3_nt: TGCGCCAGCAGCCAAGTCGTCCGCACAGATACGCAGTATTTT
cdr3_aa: CASSQVVRTDTQYF

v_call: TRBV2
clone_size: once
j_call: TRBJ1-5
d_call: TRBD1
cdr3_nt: TGTGCCAGCAGTGACCGGACAGGGAGCGGCAATCAGCCCCAGCATTTT
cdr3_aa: CASSDRTGSGNQPQHF

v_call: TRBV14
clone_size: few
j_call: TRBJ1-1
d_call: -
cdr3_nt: TGTGCCAGCTGTACGGATATGAACACTGAAGCTTTCTTT
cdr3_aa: CASCTDMNTEAFF

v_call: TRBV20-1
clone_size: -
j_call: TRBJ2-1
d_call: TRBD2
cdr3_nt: TGCAGTGCTAGGATTCCCGGGACTAGCGTCGTCATTGAGGAGCAGTTCTTC
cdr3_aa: CSARIPGTSVVIEEQFF

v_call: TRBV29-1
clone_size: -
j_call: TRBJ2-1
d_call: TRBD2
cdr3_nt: TGCAGCGTTGATTACCCAGCGGGGAGCCTCTACTCCTACAATGAGCAGTTCTTC
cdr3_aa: CSVDYPAGSLYSYNEQFF

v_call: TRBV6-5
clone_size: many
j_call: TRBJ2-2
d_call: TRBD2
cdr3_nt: TGTGCCAGCAGTTTCGCGGGGGAACTGTTTTTT
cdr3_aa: CASSFAGELFF

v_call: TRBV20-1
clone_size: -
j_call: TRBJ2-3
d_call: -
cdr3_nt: TGCAGTGCCCGCGACAGCGCAGATACGCAGTATTTT
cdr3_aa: CSARDSADTQYF

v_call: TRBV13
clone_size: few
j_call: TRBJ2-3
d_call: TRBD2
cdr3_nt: TGTGCCAGCAGCTCTAGCGGGGGGACCCCTAGCACAGATACGCAGTATTTT
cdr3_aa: CASSSSGGTPSTDTQYF

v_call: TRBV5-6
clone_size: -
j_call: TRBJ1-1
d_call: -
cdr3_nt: TGTGCCAGCAGCGTCTATGAGGTCCAGATGAACACTGAAGCTTTCTTT
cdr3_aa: CASSVYEVQMNTEAFF

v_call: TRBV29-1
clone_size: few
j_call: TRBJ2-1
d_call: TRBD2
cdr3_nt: TGCAGCGTTGACCCTACCTTGAGGACTAGCGGGCCCAACAATGAGCAGTTCTTC
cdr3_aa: CSVDPTLRTSGPNNEQFF

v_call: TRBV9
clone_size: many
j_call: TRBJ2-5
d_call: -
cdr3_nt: TGTGCCAGCAGTGTTGGGGGGGAGACCCAGTACTTC
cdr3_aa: CASSVGGETQYF

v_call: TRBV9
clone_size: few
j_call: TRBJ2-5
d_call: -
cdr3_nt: TGTGCCAGCAGCGTAGATGGGGGTTTAGGCGAGACCCAGTACTTC
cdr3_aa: CASSVDGGLGETQYF

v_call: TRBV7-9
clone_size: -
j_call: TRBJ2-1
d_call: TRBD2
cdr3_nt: TGTGCCAGCAGCTTCCCAGCGGGAGGGAGGAATGAGCAGTTCTTC
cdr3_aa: CASSFPAGGRNEQFF

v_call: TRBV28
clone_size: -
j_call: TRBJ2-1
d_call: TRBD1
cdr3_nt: TGTGCCAGCAGTCTAGGCGCGGGACAGGTGCACAATGAGCAGTTCTTC
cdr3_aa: CASSLGAGQVHNEQFF

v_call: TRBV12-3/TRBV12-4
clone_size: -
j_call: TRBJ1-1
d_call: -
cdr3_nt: TGTGCCAGCAGTTTTAACCACAACACTGAAGCTTTCTTT
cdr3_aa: CASSFNHNTEAFF

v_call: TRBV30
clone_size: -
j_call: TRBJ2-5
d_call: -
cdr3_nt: TGTGCCTGGAGTGCCAGAGAGACCCAGTACTTC
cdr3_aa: CAWSARETQYF

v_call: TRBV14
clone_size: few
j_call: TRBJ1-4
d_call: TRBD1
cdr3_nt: TGTGCCAGCAGCCAACTACAAGGGGGCCCTAATGAAAAACTGTTTTTT
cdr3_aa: CASSQLQGGPNEKLFF

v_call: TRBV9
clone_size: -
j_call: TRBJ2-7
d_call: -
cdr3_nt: TGTGCCAGCAGCGCCGGACAAGCAGGCGAGCAGTACTTC
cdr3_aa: CASSAGQAGEQYF

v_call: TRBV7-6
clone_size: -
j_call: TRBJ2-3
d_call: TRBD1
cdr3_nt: TGTGCCAGCACCGGGACAGGGGAACTAGGGGCGCAGTATTTT
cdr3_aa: CASTGTGELGAQYF

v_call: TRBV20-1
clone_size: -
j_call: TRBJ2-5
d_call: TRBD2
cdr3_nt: TGCAGTGCGCCCGGGACTACAGATAAAGAGACCCAGTACTTC
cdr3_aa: CSAPGTTDKETQYF

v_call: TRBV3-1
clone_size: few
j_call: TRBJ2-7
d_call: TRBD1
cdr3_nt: TGTGCCAGCAGCGCGGGACAGGGGGGATACGAGCAGTACTTC
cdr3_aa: CASSAGQGGYEQYF

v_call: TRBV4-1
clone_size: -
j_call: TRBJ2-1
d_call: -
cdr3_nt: TGCGCCAGCAGCCAAGTTCAGTCGAATGAGCAGTTCTTC
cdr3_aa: CASSQVQSNEQFF

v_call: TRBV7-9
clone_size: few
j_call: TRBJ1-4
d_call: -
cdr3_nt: TGTGCCAGCAGCATTAATACCGCAACTAATGAAAAACTGTTTTTT
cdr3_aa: CASSINTATNEKLFF

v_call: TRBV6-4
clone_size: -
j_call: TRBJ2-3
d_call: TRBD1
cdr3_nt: TGTGCCAGCAGTGACTCAACACAGGGGGCTCAGTATTTT
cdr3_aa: CASSDSTQGAQYF

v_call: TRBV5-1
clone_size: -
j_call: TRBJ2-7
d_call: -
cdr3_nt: TGCGCCAGCAGCTTGCGGGCAGGGGAAGGCCACGAGCAGTACTTC
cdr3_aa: CASSLRAGEGHEQYF

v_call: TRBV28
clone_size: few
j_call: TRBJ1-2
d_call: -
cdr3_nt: TGTGCCAGCAGACCTAGACGGTCTAACTATGGCTACACCTTC
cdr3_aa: CASRPRRSNYGYTF

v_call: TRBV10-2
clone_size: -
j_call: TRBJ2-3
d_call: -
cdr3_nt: TGCGCCAGCAGTGATTGGCTAGCGTCAGATACGCAGTATTTT
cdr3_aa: CASSDWLASDTQYF

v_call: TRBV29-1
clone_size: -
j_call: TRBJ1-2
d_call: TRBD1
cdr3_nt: TGCAGCGTCCGGACAGGGGCAAACTATGGCTACACCTTC
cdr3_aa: CSVRTGANYGYTF

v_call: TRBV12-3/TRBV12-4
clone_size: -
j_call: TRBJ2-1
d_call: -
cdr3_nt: TGTGCCAGCAGTTTTGAATACTCCTACAGTGAGCAGTTCTTC
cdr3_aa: CASSFEYSYSEQFF

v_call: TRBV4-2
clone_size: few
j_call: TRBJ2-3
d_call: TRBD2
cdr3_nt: TGTGCCAGCAGCCAAGATAACGGGCGGGGGGCGGAAGATACGCAGTATTTT
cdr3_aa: CASSQDNGRGAEDTQYF

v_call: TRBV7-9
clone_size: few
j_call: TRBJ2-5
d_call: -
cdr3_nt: TGTGCCAGCAGCTCCCGGGAGATCCAAGAGACCCAGTACTTC
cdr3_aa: CASSSREIQETQYF

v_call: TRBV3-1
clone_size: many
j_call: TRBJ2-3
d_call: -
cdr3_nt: TGCGCCAGCAGCCAATCGGATACGCAGTATTTT
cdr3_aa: CASSQSDTQYF

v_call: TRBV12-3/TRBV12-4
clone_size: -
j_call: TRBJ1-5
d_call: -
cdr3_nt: TGTGCCAGCAGCCTAACGGGGAAGGGTAGCAATCAGCCCCAGCATTTT
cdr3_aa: CASSLTGKGSNQPQHF

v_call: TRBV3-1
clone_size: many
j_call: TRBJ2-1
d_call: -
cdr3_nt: TGTGCCAGCAGCCAAGTACCCCACAATGAGCAGTTCTTC
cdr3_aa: CASSQVPHNEQFF

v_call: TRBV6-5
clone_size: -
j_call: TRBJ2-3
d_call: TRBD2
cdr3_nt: TGTGCCAGCATCCCCGGGGGGTTAAGCACAGATACGCAGTATTTT
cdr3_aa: CASIPGGLSTDTQYF

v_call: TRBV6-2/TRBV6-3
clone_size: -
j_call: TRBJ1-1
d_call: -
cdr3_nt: TGTGCCGGGGGTTACAGCGGCACTGAAGCTTTCTTT
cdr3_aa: CAGGYSGTEAFF

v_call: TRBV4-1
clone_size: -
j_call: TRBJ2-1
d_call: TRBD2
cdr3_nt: TGCGCCAGCAGCACCCCCTCTAGCGGGAGACAAAATGAGCAGTTCTTC
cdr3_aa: CASSTPSSGRQNEQFF

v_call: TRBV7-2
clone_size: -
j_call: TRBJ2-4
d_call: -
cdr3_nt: TGTGCCAGCAGCTTAAGAGACTACCAGCCGAGAAACATTCAGTACTTC
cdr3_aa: CASSLRDYQPRNIQYF

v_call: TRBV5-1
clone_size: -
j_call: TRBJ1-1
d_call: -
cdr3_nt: TGCGCCAGCAAAGAGACAGTGATGAACACTGAAGCTTTCTTT
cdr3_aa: CASKETVMNTEAFF

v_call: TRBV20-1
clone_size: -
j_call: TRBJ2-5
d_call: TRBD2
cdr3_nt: TGCAGTGCGCAGGGGCGGGAGGGCCCCCAAGAGACCCAGTACTTC
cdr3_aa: CSAQGREGPQETQYF

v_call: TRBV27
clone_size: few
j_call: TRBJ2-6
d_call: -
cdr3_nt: TGTGCCAGCAGTCAGGCCTTGCCGGGGGCCAACGTCCTGACTTTC
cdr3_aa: CASSQALPGANVLTF

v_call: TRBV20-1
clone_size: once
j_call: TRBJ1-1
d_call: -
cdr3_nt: TGCAGTGCTCCCTCAGGGGAGTACACTGAAGCTTTCTTT
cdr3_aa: CSAPSGEYTEAFF

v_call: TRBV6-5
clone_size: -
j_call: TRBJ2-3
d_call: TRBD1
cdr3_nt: TGTGCCAGCAGGACCCCCGGGACAGGGGTGTTTTCTACGCAGTATTTT
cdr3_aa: CASRTPGTGVFSTQYF

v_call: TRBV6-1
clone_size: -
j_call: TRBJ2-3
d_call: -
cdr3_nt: TGTGCCAGCATTCTAGCCTCCGGGCTCGCAGATACGCAGTATTTT
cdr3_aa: CASILASGLADTQYF

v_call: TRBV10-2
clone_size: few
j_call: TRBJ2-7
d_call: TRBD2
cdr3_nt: TGCGCCAGCAGTGTCACACTAGCGGGGGGATACGAGCAGTACTTC
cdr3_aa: CASSVTLAGGYEQYF